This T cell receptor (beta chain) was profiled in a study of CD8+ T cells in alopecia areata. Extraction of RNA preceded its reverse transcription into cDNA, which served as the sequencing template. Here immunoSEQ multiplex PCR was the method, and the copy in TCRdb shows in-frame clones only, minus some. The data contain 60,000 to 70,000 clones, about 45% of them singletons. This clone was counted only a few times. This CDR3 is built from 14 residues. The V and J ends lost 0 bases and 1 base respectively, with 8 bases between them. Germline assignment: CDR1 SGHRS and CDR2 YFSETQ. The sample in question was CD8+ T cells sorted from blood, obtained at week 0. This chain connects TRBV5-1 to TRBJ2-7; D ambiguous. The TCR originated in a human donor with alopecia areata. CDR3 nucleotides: TGCGCCAGCAGCTTGGAGTCGCCATCCTACGAGCAGTACTTC. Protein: CASSLESPSYEQYF. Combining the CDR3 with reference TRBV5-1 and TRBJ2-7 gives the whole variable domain KAGVTQTPRYLIKTRGQQVTLSCSPISGHRSVSWYQQTPGQGLQFLFEYFSETQRNKGNFPGRFSGRQFSNSRSEMNVSTLELGDSALYLCASSLESPSYEQYFGPGTRLTVT.